Following are 3 T cell receptor beta chains from one sample sequenced in a study of blood T cell repertoires in COVID-19. Some clones are missing from TCRdb's copy, which holds only in-frame ones; the method was immunoSEQ multiplex PCR. The sample lists 230,000 or so clones, 75% to 90% seen once, with over 3% in the top ten. Sequencing used PBMCs or T cells enriched from blood (not recorded which). These receptors all come from a woman aged 40 to 55 with acute COVID-19.

The chain recombines TRBV7-2 with TRBJ1-5, with a weak D call TRBD1 (6 bases). V was clipped by 5 bases and J by 5 bases, with 16 bases between them. The germline V gene has CDR1 SGHTA and CDR2 FQGNSA. CDR3 length equals 15 residues. The chain's CDR3 is CASSPPGGGDQPQHF. CDR3 coding DNA: TGTGCCAGCAGCCCTCCAGGAGGGGGGGATCAGCCCCAGCATTTT.

The chain employs TRBV29-1 and TRBJ1-1, with a weak D call TRBD1 (6 bases). Trimming removed 0 bases at V and 0 bases at J, with 11 bases between. The CDR3 runs to 15 residues. Germline V gives CDR1 SQVTM, CDR2 ANQGSEA. CDR3 DNA sequence: TGCAGCGTTGAAGAAGACAGGACCTTGAACACTGAAGCTTTCTTT. This gives the protein CSVEEDRTLNTEAFF.

The chain is built from TRBV7-9 and TRBJ1-3; 7 bases are a match to TRBD1. The CDR3 has 15 amino acids. The V segment lost 3 bases and the J segment 3 bases; nucleotides outside the gene matches: 5. Germline CDR1 and CDR2: SEHNR and FQNEAQ (reference sequence). The CDR3: CASSLSRGVGNTIYF. The CDR3 nucleotides are TGTGCCAGCAGCTTGTCCAGGGGGGTTGGAAACACCATATATTTT.